The sequence of this TCR beta chain was determined in a study of T cell repertoires in cytomegalovirus infection. Study background: Researchers turned to recently identified HLA-C-restricted CMV epitopes as well as well-studied HLA-B-restricted ones. CMV infection and matching HLA type were both indicated by public TCR beta signatures.

Of note for this clonotype: What it recognizes is unknown.

Germline CDR1 reads SGHNT; CDR2 reads YYREEE (reference sequence). CDR3 length equals 14 residues. J was trimmed by 1 base and V by 4 bases; bases with no gene match: 1. Study conclusions and caveats: Dominating the ex vivo response were HLA-C-restricted CMV-specific TCR beta clonotypes.

TCRdb redid the calling of the reads with MiXCR, one entry per CDR3 protein. The sample has around 340,000 distinct CDR3 sequences, under 35% seen once. The sequence was collected from a human donor in good health (CMV status not recorded). Some clones in this sample may be carry-over from other donors' samples. The chain combines TRBV5-4 with TRBJ1-4; 7 bases are shared with TRBD1. Sequences were derived from cultured PBMCs, sampled from culture after CMV antigen stimulation. The CDR3 is CASSPGGTNEKLFF. Here the CDR3 DNA reads TGTGCCAGCAGCCCAGGGGGAACTAATGAAAAACTGTTTTTT.